These 27 T cell receptor beta chains were sequenced from one sample in a study of cytomegalovirus exposure and HLA in healthy donors. Primers: 60 Vbeta forward and 13 Jbeta reverse. Libraries were prepared by immunoSEQ multiplex PCR; TCRdb keeps only in-frame clonotypes and omits some of them. The sample contains about 110,000 clones, roughly 82% of which appear only once. Sequencing used PBMCs. The receptors shown here come from a man aged 45-65 years in good health and CMV-seronegative.

The rearrangement joins TRBV7-9 to TRBJ2-5, with D unclear. Germline values: CDR1 SEHNR, CDR2 FQNEAQ (reference sequence). There are 14 residues in the CDR3. Trimming shortened V by 4 bases and J by 3 bases, and 12 bases separated the two germline ends. CDR3 bases: TGTGCCAGCAGCTCCCAGAGGATAGAAGAGACCCAGTACTTC. It translates to CASSSQRIEETQYF. The full variable domain, with the rest looked up from reference TRBV7-9 and TRBJ2-5, is DTGVSQNPRHKITKRGQNVTFRCDPISEHNRLYWYRQTLGQGPEFLTYFQNEAQLEKSRLLSDRFSAERPKGSFSTLEIQRTEQGDSAMYLCASSSQRIEETQYFGPGTRLLVL.

The V gene is TRBV7-9, the J gene TRBJ1-2; D may be TRBD1 (5 bases). CDR1 and CDR2 (germline): SEHNR, FQNEAQ (reference sequence). The CDR3 runs to 14 residues. V shed 1 base and J shed 7 bases, with 13 bases lying between them. Here the CDR3 reads CASSLDSQEGGYTF. The CDR3 DNA follows: TGTGCCAGCAGCTTAGACTCACAGGAAGGTGGCTACACCTTC.

The chain uses TRBV7-3 and TRBJ2-6; tentatively, D is TRBD1 (6 bases). Per germline, CDR1 SGHTA and CDR2 FQGTGA. Trimming left V 1 base short and J 2 bases short, with 12 bases between. The CDR3 spans 17 residues. CDR3 protein: CASSLRSPGAGANVLTF. The CDR3 DNA reads as TGTGCCAGCAGCTTAAGGTCCCCAGGGGCTGGGGCCAACGTCCTGACTTTC.

V is TRBV29-1 and J is TRBJ2-5, with D maybe TRBD1 (6 bases). V lost 7 bases and J 7 bases, leaving 19 bases between the germline ends. Germline V lookup: CDR1 SQVTM, CDR2 ANQGSEA. The CDR3 extends over 13 amino acids. CDR3 residues: CSGSDSQATTQYF. CDR3 DNA sequence: TGCAGCGGGTCGGACAGCCAAGCGACGACCCAGTACTTC.

This clone was seen a handful of times. The chain employs TRBV5-4 and TRBJ2-3; D remains ambiguous. Germline CDR1 and CDR2: SGHNT and YYREEE (reference sequence). The CDR3 has 13 amino acids. Trimming removed 1 base from V and 1 base from J, with 4 bases in between. CDR3 in DNA: TGTGCCAGCAGCTTGTCGGGCACAGATACGCAGTATTTT. Its protein product is CASSLSGTDTQYF.

V usage is TRBV27 and J usage is TRBJ1-1; the D gene is possibly TRBD1 (5 bases). In germline, CDR1 is MNHEY, CDR2 SMNVEV (reference sequence). The CDR3 is made up of 13 amino acids. V lost 3 bases and J 4 bases, leaving 9 bases between the germline ends. The DNA of the CDR3 is TGTGCCAGCAGTTTCTCGGACACCACTGAAGCTTTCTTT. Translating it yields CASSFSDTTEAFF.

The sample holds a few counts of this clone. This chain uses TRBV6-1 with TRBJ1-4; D unclear. Germline values: CDR1 MNHNS, CDR2 SASEGT. V was pared by 7 bases and J by 8 bases, with 14 bases between. The CDR3 has 13 residues. This chain's CDR3 is CASILQMGEKLFF. The DNA of the CDR3 is TGTGCCAGCATATTACAGATGGGCGAAAAACTGTTTTTT.

The rearrangement links TRBV4-1 to TRBJ2-1, with 8 bases lining up with TRBD2. From germline, CDR1 is MGHRA and CDR2 YSYEKL. The CDR3 sequence is 12 residues long. The junction had 5 bases not matched to a gene; V was cut back by 6 bases and J by 10 bases. CDR3 nucleotide sequence: TGCGCCAGCAGGGCCTCTAGCGGGGAGCAGTTCTTC. It translates to CASRASSGEQFF.

This clone was counted a few times. The genes are TRBV16 and TRBJ1-2, with D maybe TRBD1 (5 bases). The CDR3 has 15 residues. CDR1 and CDR2 (germline): KGHSY, FQNENV. V was shortened by 4 bases and J by 4 bases, with 16 bases between the two germline ends. For the CDR3, the DNA is TGTGCCAGCAGCCGGGCCCCCTCAGGGTCCTATGGCTACACCTTC. It translates to CASSRAPSGSYGYTF.

The J gene is TRBJ1-2, the V gene TRBV19; 7 nucleotides agree with TRBD1. Unmatched junction bases numbered 6, after V lost 4 bases and J lost 1 base. CDR3 length: 15 residues. The germline V gene encodes CDR1 LNHDA and CDR2 SQIVND (reference sequence). This CDR3 is CASSTGQVVNYGYTF. CDR3 sequence (DNA): TGTGCCAGTAGTACCGGACAGGTCGTTAACTATGGCTACACCTTC.

The chain employs TRBV6-1 and TRBJ1-1; 7 bases map to TRBD1. Germline V lookup: CDR1 MNHNS, CDR2 SASEGT. There are 13 residues in the CDR3. After removal of 4 bases from V and 7 bases from J, the junction contained 6 bases not matched to a gene. DNA of the CDR3: TGTGCCAGCAGTGCGGACAGGTCGCGTGAAGCTTTCTTT. Translated, it gives CASSADRSREAFF.

This sequence joins TRBV5-6 and TRBJ1-2; D is unresolved. There are 15 residues in the CDR3. Per germline, CDR1 SGHDT and CDR2 YYEEEE. V was cut by 0 bases and J by 4 bases, with 13 bases left in between. The CDR3 nucleotides read TGTGCCAGCAGCTTGGGGGGAATCCGGGGCTATGGCTACACCTTC. Translating it yields CASSLGGIRGYGYTF.

As concerns this clone: Other DNA sequences in this specimen translate into the identical CDR3. CDR3 region: CASSFHDMTYSPLHF. Written as DNA, the CDR3 is TGTGCCAGCAGTTTCCACGACATGACCTACTCACCCCTCCACTTT. The V call is TRBV28, the J call TRBJ1-6; D not certain. V shed 3 bases and J shed 10 bases, with 16 bases lying between them. Germline CDR1 is MDHEN and CDR2 is SYDVKM. The CDR3 is 15 residues long.

For the CDR3, the DNA is TGTGCCAGCAGTTTACCGGGGTTCGAGACCCAGTACTTC. The encoded protein is CASSLPGFETQYF. The V gene is TRBV28, the J gene TRBJ2-5; weak D call: TRBD2 (5 bases). The germline V gene has CDR1 MDHEN and CDR2 SYDVKM. CDR3 size: 13 residues. The V gene lost 2 bases and the J gene lost 5 bases, with 9 bases spanning the gap.

The chain is built from TRBV7-6 and TRBJ1-1; the D is unclear. Trimming cost V 1 base and J 3 bases, with 9 bases left between them. CDR1 and CDR2 (germline): SGHVS, FNYEAQ. The CDR3 has 14 residues. DNA for the CDR3: TGTGCCAGCAGCTTAGGTGGAAGCGACACTGAAGCTTTCTTT. Protein sequence: CASSLGGSDTEAFF.

The CDR3 DNA reads TGTGCCAGCAGCTTGGGTGAGGCAGGGTACGGGCAGTACGTC. Protein product: CASSLGEAGYGQYV. The chain recombines TRBV7-9 with TRBJ2-7, with a weak D call TRBD1 (5 bases). CDR1 is SEHNR, CDR2 FQNEAQ, per germline (reference sequence). The CDR3 has 14 amino acids.

This clone was counted between two and nine times. The CDR3 protein is CASSWGRDNSNQPQHF. In nucleotides, the CDR3 is TGTGCCAGCAGCTGGGGCCGGGACAATAGCAATCAGCCCCAGCATTTT. J is TRBJ1-5 and V is TRBV21-1; whether TRBD1, the table's D call, matches the DNA was not checked. TRBV21-1 is recorded as a pseudogene. This CDR3 region has 16 residues.

This sequence joins TRBV5-4 and TRBJ1-5; 10 bases fit TRBD1. Germline V gene data show CDR1 as SGHNT and CDR2 as YYREEE (reference sequence). The CDR3 spans 16 residues. The V segment lost 4 bases and the J segment 0 bases; nucleotides outside the gene matches: 4. The CDR3 sequence: CASSRTGGNSNQPQHF. The CDR3 DNA reads as TGTGCCAGCAGCCGGACAGGGGGGAATAGCAATCAGCCCCAGCATTTT.

The genes are TRBV30 and TRBJ1-4, with D unclear. Germline-derived CDR1 and CDR2 are GTSNPN and SVGIG (reference sequence). V was trimmed by 5 bases and J by 0 bases, leaving 10 bases between them. CDR3 size: 14 residues. CDR3 bases: TGTGCCTGGTCCGCAGGCGCAACTAATGAAAAACTGTTTTTT. Amino acids: CAWSAGATNEKLFF.

This clone has just one count. V usage is TRBV6-5 and J usage is TRBJ2-5; TRBD1 matches at 8 bases. Germline-derived CDR1 and CDR2 are MNHEY and SVGAGI. The CDR3 runs to 14 residues. V gave up 6 bases and J gave up 3 bases; unmatched junction bases: 6. DNA of the CDR3: TGTGCCAGCAGATTGCGGACAGGGAAAGAGACCCAGTACTTC. It encodes CASRLRTGKETQYF.

This sequence joins TRBV27 and TRBJ1-2; D possibly corresponds to TRBD1 (5 bases). Germline CDR1 and CDR2: MNHEY and SMNVEV (reference sequence). The CDR3 is 14 amino acids. The ends were cut back, 8 bases at V and 6 bases at J, with 19 bases in the middle. CDR3 residues: CASGKGARTDGYTF. CDR3 coding DNA: TGTGCCAGCGGCAAAGGGGCCCGGACGGATGGCTACACCTTC.

The chain employs TRBV4-1 and TRBJ2-3; 10 positions agree with TRBD2. The length of the CDR3 is 16 residues. Germline V CDR1 and CDR2: MGHRA, YSYEKL. The V gene end was trimmed by 1 base and the J gene end by 2 bases; junction bases not matched to a gene: 3. The CDR3 region is CASSQASGGTTDTQYF. The CDR3 DNA follows: TGCGCCAGCAGCCAAGCTAGCGGGGGCACCACAGATACGCAGTATTTT.

The genes are TRBV7-2 and TRBJ2-3; D remains unclear. Germline loops: CDR1 SGHTA, CDR2 FQGNSA. The CDR3 is 13 residues long. V lost 3 bases and J lost 3, with 7 bases in between. This CDR3 reads CASSFLRTDTQYF. The CDR3 DNA is TGTGCCAGCAGCTTCCTTAGAACAGATACGCAGTATTTT.

The chain employs TRBV10-3 and TRBJ2-1; perhaps TRBD1 as D (5 bases). Germline CDR1 reads ENHRY; CDR2 reads SYGVKD. The CDR3 runs 12 residues. Deletions cut 7 bases from V and 8 bases from J, with 12 bases between. CDR3 DNA: TGTGCCATCAAAGGGGATAGGGATGAGCAGTTCTTC. Amino acid sequence: CAIKGDRDEQFF.

As for this clone: An end of the junction differs from the germline gene, which may be a read error. The rearrangement joins TRBV10-3 to TRBJ2-7; 9 bases map to TRBD1. CDR1 is ENHRY, CDR2 SYGVKD, per germline. The CDR3 extends over 13 amino acids. The CDR3 DNA reads TGTGCCAGCAGTCCCGGGACAGGGAACGAGCAGTACTTC. Protein sequence: CASSPGTGNEQYF.

The chain is built from TRBV4-2 and TRBJ2-1; TRBD2 matches at 9 bases. There are 15 residues in the CDR3. The V segment lost 0 bases and the J segment 6 bases; nucleotides outside the gene matches: 3. Germline assignment: CDR1 LGHNA and CDR2 YNFKEQ. As DNA, the CDR3 is TGTGCCAGCAGCCAAGATCGGCGGGGGGGCAATGAGCAGTTCTTC. Translating gives CASSQDRRGGNEQFF.

The V gene is TRBV10-3, the J gene TRBJ1-2, with D tentatively TRBD1 (5 bases). Germline CDR1 reads ENHRY; CDR2 reads SYGVKD. This CDR3 has 14 amino acids. V was clipped by 6 bases and J by 3 bases, with 14 bases between them. CDR3 protein: CAIRLDKTHYGYTF. The CDR3 DNA follows: TGTGCCATCAGGCTGGACAAGACTCACTATGGCTACACCTTC.